Listed here are 25 T cell receptor beta chains from one sample, sequenced in a study of spatial heterogeneity in lung cancer (dated by TCRdb to about 2019). Which antigens these TCRs recognize remains unknown. The time point label, read with the paper, signifies: sample taken at primary tumor resection. General conclusions and limits of the study: The tumor nonsynonymous mutation count correlated with the number of expanded intratumoral alpha and beta TCRs.

The library was produced with 5' RACE. TCRdb lists the instrument as NextSeq 500. TCRdb trimmed public reads at Q25 via fastp, called clones via MiXCR and kept in-frame beta chains. Rows are combined by CDR3 protein, so each entry shows the most common genes and DNA. The sample yields around 5,000 distinct CDR3 sequences; roughly 8.1% were counted once. The top ten hold roughly 42% of the sample. The specimen comprised lung tumor tissue, sampled at surgery. Source of these receptors: a male donor with early-stage non-small cell lung cancer.

This clonotype was observed many times. J is TRBJ2-1 and V is TRBV29-1, with 8 bases fitting TRBD1. The germline CDR1 and CDR2 sequences are SQVTM and ANQGSEA. V lost 5 bases, J lost 5 bases, and 5 bases stayed unmatched. CDR3 size: 13 residues. The CDR3 loop is CSVWQGANNEQFF. The CDR3 DNA is TGCAGCGTTTGGCAGGGGGCCAACAATGAGCAGTTCTTC.

This clonotype was found many times. The chain couples TRBV10-3 to TRBJ2-7; D perhaps matches TRBD1 (5 bases). V was clipped by 0 bases and J by 5 bases, with 11 bases between them. The CDR3 has 14 residues. Germline V gives CDR1 ENHRY, CDR2 SYGVKD. The CDR3 spells CAISESHGAHEQYF. DNA for the CDR3: TGTGCCATCAGTGAGTCTCATGGGGCCCACGAGCAGTACTTC.

The rearrangement links TRBV19 to TRBJ2-3; 9 bases align to TRBD1. V shed 3 bases and J 3 bases; nucleotides not matched to a gene: 7. CDR1 and CDR2 (germline): LNHDA, SQIVND (reference sequence). This CDR3 has 16 amino acids. The CDR3 spells CASSIGGTGLTDTQYF. CDR3 nucleotide sequence: TGTGCCAGTAGTATTGGTGGGACAGGGTTGACAGATACGCAGTATTTT.

By share of the sample, this clonotype is medium-sized. The chain links TRBV30 to TRBJ1-1; possible D gene TRBD1, 5 bases. V lost 1 base and J lost 0, with 12 bases in between. The CDR3 has 15 residues. Germline V gene data show CDR1 as GTSNPN and CDR2 as SVGIG (reference sequence). CDR3 sequence reads: CAWSGPGNMNTEAFF. The CDR3 DNA sequence: TGTGCCTGGAGTGGGCCAGGGAATATGAACACTGAAGCTTTCTTT.

The chain employs TRBV3-1 and TRBJ2-5; 8 bases line up with TRBD1. Looked up from germline, CDR1 is LGHDT and CDR2 is YNNKEL (reference sequence). V dropped 4 bases and J dropped 5; count of bases not matched to a gene: 15. CDR3 length: 17 amino acids. In DNA, the CDR3 is TGTGCCAGCAGCCCCGCCGTGAGCAGGGGGCAGGAGGAGACCCAGTACTTC. This gives the protein CASSPAVSRGQEETQYF.

This clonotype occurred many times. This chain connects TRBV29-1 to TRBJ1-5; D perhaps matches TRBD1 (5 bases). This CDR3 is built from 14 residues. V lost 6 bases and J lost 1, with 13 bases in between. The germline V gene has CDR1 SQVTM and CDR2 ANQGSEA. The CDR3 sequence: CSVRAEGSNQPQHF. DNA of the CDR3: TGCAGCGTGCGGGCCGAGGGGAGCAATCAGCCCCAGCATTTT.

On this clonotype: One end of the junction fails to match germline, which may point to a read error. The J gene is TRBJ2-3, the V gene TRBV10-3; 9 bases line up with TRBD2. CDR1 is ENHRY, CDR2 SYGVKD, per germline. The CDR3 has 17 amino acids. CDR3 in amino acids: CVITPQASGVSTDTQYF. Here the CDR3 DNA reads TGTGTCATCACCCCACAGGCTAGCGGGGTTAGCACAGATACGCAGTATTTT.

In its sample, this clonotype was seen many times. The CDR3 coding sequence is TGTGCCAGCTTATCTCCAGGGGCGACGAAGGAAAAACTGTTTTTT. It specifies CASLSPGATKEKLFF. The chain has TRBV6-2 or TRBV6-3 and TRBJ1-4, with a possible D match to TRBD1 (6 bases). From germline, CDR1 is MNHEY and CDR2 SVGEGT. The V end lost 8 bases, the J end lost 8 bases, and 21 bases lay between the germline ends. There are 15 residues in the CDR3.

The chain joins TRBV10-2 to TRBJ2-7; D uncertain. V lost 3 bases, J lost 0 bases, and 6 bases lay in between. The CDR3 is 13 residues long. CDR1 is WSHSY and CDR2 is SAAADI in the germline V gene. This chain's CDR3 is CASSDYSSYEQYF. The CDR3 DNA reads as TGCGCCAGCAGTGACTACAGCTCCTACGAGCAGTACTTC.

Ten or more counts support this clonotype. The chain uses TRBV2 and TRBJ2-2, with 9 bases fitting TRBD1. With 5 bases clipped from V and 4 bases from J, the junction kept 5 bases outside the gene matches. CDR1 and CDR2 (germline): SNHLY, FYNNEI. The CDR3 runs to 15 residues. The CDR3: CASSYGQGSTGELFF. CDR3 bases: TGTGCCAGCAGTTACGGACAGGGGAGCACCGGGGAGCTGTTTTTT.

This sequence joins TRBV5-4 and TRBJ1-1, with D hard to call. CDR1 is SGHNT and CDR2 is YYREEE in the germline V gene (reference sequence). Trimming took 0 bases from V and 3 from J, leaving 12 bases between them. The length of the CDR3 is 15 residues. CDR3 residues: CASSLEAGGDTEAFF. CDR3 nucleotide sequence: TGTGCCAGCAGCTTGGAAGCGGGCGGGGACACTGAAGCTTTCTTT. Full variable domain (rest looked up from reference TRBV5-4 and TRBJ1-1): ETGVTQSPTHLIKTRGQQVTLRCSSQSGHNTVSWYQQALGQGPQFIFQYYREEENGRGNFPPRFSGLQFPNYSSELNVNALELDDSALYLCASSLEAGGDTEAFFGQGTRLTVV.

This clonotype was recorded many times. The chain combines TRBV20-1 with TRBJ2-2, with D perhaps matching TRBD1 (6 bases). Germline assignment: CDR1 DFQATT and CDR2 SNEGSKA (reference sequence). The V end was cut by 5 bases, the J end by 6 bases, with 22 bases between. The CDR3 has 16 residues. The CDR3 spells CSAPLRGTGWAGELFF. DNA of the CDR3: TGCAGTGCTCCCCTCCGGGGTACAGGGTGGGCCGGGGAGCTGTTTTTT.

The chain couples TRBV20-1 to TRBJ2-7; 7 positions agree with TRBD2. V was clipped by 7 bases and J by 1 base; unmatched bases: 7. The CDR3 runs 13 residues. Germline values: CDR1 DFQATT, CDR2 SNEGSKA (reference sequence). The CDR3 sequence is CSGQSGTSYEQYF. The CDR3 DNA reads TGCAGTGGGCAGAGCGGGACTTCCTACGAGCAGTACTTC.

This clonotype was seen many times. The chain has TRBV11-2 and TRBJ1-5, with no clear D. There are 13 residues in the CDR3. V shed 2 bases and J shed 7 bases, with 9 bases lying between them. The germline gives CDR1 SGHAT, CDR2 FQNNGV. The CDR3 spells CASSLILGQPQHF. The DNA of the CDR3 is TGTGCCAGCAGCTTAATCTTAGGGCAGCCCCAGCATTTT.

Only a few counts were recorded for this clonotype. The chain combines TRBV18 with TRBJ2-7; tentatively, D is TRBD2 (6 bases). This CDR3 region has 13 residues. Between the trimmed V and J ends, which lost 4 bases and 4 bases, there was a span of 11 bases. Germline V gene lookup returns CDR1 KGHSH and CDR2 LQKENI. This CDR3 is CASSQTRSYEQYF. Written as DNA, the CDR3 is TGTGCCAGCTCACAGACTAGATCTTACGAGCAGTACTTC.

The table lists this clonotype with a few counts. The chain carries TRBV29-1 and TRBJ1-1, with D hard to call. This CDR3 region has 11 residues. The germline V gene has CDR1 SQVTM and CDR2 ANQGSEA. V was cut by 6 bases and J by 8 bases, with 13 bases left in between. The CDR3 region is CSVQRGNEAFF. Here the CDR3 DNA reads TGCAGCGTCCAGAGAGGGAACGAAGCTTTCTTT.

This clonotype was seen many times. The V and J genes are TRBV11-1 and TRBJ2-1; D is perhaps TRBD2 (6 bases). CDR1 and CDR2 (germline): SGHAT, FQDESV (reference sequence). Trimming left V 4 bases short and J 4 bases short, with 17 bases between. The CDR3 is made up of 16 amino acids. CDR3 residues: CASSSSASAEYNEQFF. CDR3 coding DNA: TGTGCCAGCAGCTCGAGCGCTAGCGCTGAATACAATGAGCAGTTCTTC.

This clonotype was found many times. The V gene is TRBV28, the J gene TRBJ2-7; no clear D. The CDR3 runs to 13 residues. V dropped 4 bases and J dropped 9 bases, with 16 bases sitting between them. Germline lookup yields CDR1 MDHEN and CDR2 SYDVKM. The CDR3 protein is CASSSPPVYTQYF. The CDR3 DNA sequence: TGTGCCAGCAGTTCGCCCCCCGTATACACGCAGTACTTC.

This clonotype was observed a few times. This chain connects TRBV6-1 to TRBJ2-1, with 8 bases aligning to TRBD2. The CDR3 is 13 amino acids. In germline, CDR1 is MNHNS, CDR2 SASEGT. Trimming removed 8 bases from V and 6 bases from J; junction bases left unmatched: 6. The CDR3, as DNA: TGTGCCAGCGGGACCGGGAGGGGCAATGAGCAGTTCTTC. It is translated as CASGTGRGNEQFF.

In this sample, this clonotype is medium-sized (0.01 to 0.1%). The chain links TRBV29-1 to TRBJ2-3; no clear D gene. The CDR3 loop spans 13 amino acids. V was shortened by 0 bases and J by 7 bases, with 11 bases between the two germline ends. Germline CDR1 SQVTM, CDR2 ANQGSEA. CDR3 sequence: CSVEDLQRYTQYF. CDR3 sequence (DNA): TGCAGCGTTGAAGATCTACAGAGGTATACGCAGTATTTT.

CDR3 amino acids: CASSYQPDQPQHF. As DNA, the CDR3 is TGTGCCAGCAGTTACCAACCCGATCAGCCCCAGCATTTT. The chain is built from TRBV6-5 and TRBJ1-5; no clear D gene. The CDR3 spans 13 residues. Germline assignment: CDR1 MNHEY and CDR2 SVGAGI. Trimming left V 2 bases short and J 5 bases short, with 7 bases between.

The CDR3 region is CSAREASREQFF. The DNA of the CDR3 is TGCAGTGCTAGAGAGGCTAGCAGGGAGCAGTTCTTC. The V gene is TRBV20-1, the J gene TRBJ2-1, with D tentatively TRBD2 (5 bases). V lost 0 bases, J lost 10 bases, and 10 bases lay in between. The CDR3 covers 12 residues. The germline V gene encodes CDR1 DFQATT and CDR2 SNEGSKA (reference sequence).

The sample holds a few counts of this clonotype. V usage is TRBV2 and J usage is TRBJ2-4, with D perhaps TRBD2 (6 bases). Germline values: CDR1 SNHLY, CDR2 FYNNEI. The CDR3 extends over 15 amino acids. The V end lost 3 bases, the J end lost 0 bases, and 9 bases lay between the germline ends. DNA for the CDR3: TGTGCCAGCAGTGACAGGGACTTAGCCAAAAACATTCAGTACTTC. Its translation: CASSDRDLAKNIQYF.

This clonotype showed up many times. V and J are TRBV2 and TRBJ2-5; D remains ambiguous. This CDR3 has 15 amino acids. V lost 2 bases, J lost 8 bases, and 18 bases lay in between. Germline-derived CDR1 and CDR2 are SNHLY and FYNNEI. The DNA of the CDR3 is TGTGCCAGCAGTGAATGGACCGATAAGAAGGACACCCAGTACTTC. The encoded protein is CASSEWTDKKDTQYF.

Ten or more counts support this clonotype. The CDR3 spells CASSLRTFNTGELFF. CDR3 nucleotides: TGTGCCAGCAGTTTGAGGACTTTTAACACCGGGGAGCTGTTTTTT. The chain carries TRBV28 and TRBJ2-2, with D possibly TRBD2 on 5 matching bases. Germline CDR1 is MDHEN and CDR2 is SYDVKM. The V end lost 3 bases, the J end lost 2 bases, and 10 bases lay between the germline ends. This CDR3 spans 15 amino acids.